This T cell receptor beta chain was captured by sequencing in a study of TIL therapy for anti-PD-1-resistant metastatic lung cancer. Overall study context: Half of patients were current or former smokers.

The time point is: pre-treatment sample, taken before nivolumab and TIL therapy. Most excised metastases sampled were pleural nodules or supraclavicular lymph nodes. Tumor harvest preceded PD-1/PD-L1 blockade, followed by nivolumab treatment. The V and J ends lost 4 bases and 0 bases, in that order; junction bases with no gene match: 2. CDR1 and CDR2 from the germline V gene are SGHRS and YFSETQ. This CDR3 comprises 15 residues. Study conclusions and caveats: This highly selected cohort may not generalize to typical lung cancer patients.

This was the immunoSEQ v3 assay. The method was immunoSEQ multiplex PCR; TCRdb's version includes in-frame clones alone and lacks a portion of them. The table shows thousands of clones, with about 61% occurring only once. Turning to this clone: Its antigen remains unidentified.

The source of this sequence is a person aged 25 to 79 with non-small cell lung cancer. This chain uses TRBV5-1 with TRBJ2-1; 9 bases line up with TRBD1. The sample was tumor tissue, taken at baseline. CDR3 nucleotide sequence: TGCGCCAGCAGCGGGACAGGGAGCTCCTACAATGAGCAGTTCTTC. Translated: CASSGTGSSYNEQFF. The full variable domain, with the rest looked up from reference TRBV5-1 and TRBJ2-1, is KAGVTQTPRYLIKTRGQQVTLSCSPISGHRSVSWYQQTPGQGLQFLFEYFSETQRNKGNFPGRFSGRQFSNSRSEMNVSTLELGDSALYLCASSGTGSSYNEQFFGPGTRLTVL.